The 14 T cell receptor beta chains listed next were all sequenced from one sample in a study of control samples from healthy donors and cancer patients. TCRdb keeps only in-frame clones here, not all; method: immunoSEQ multiplex PCR. The data hold 400,000 to 450,000 clones, with about 93% observed a single time. Sequencing was done on a sample of PBMCs. The origin of the receptors is a middle-aged man with head and neck cancer.

CDR3 protein: CAIWDWLSYEQYF. DNA of the CDR3: TGTGCCATATGGGACTGGTTAAGCTACGAGCAGTACTTC. The chain combines TRBV19 with TRBJ2-7; tentative D call: TRBD2 (6 bases). CDR3 length: 13 amino acids. Between the trimmed V and J ends, which lost 10 bases and 3 bases, there was a span of 16 bases. CDR1 LNHDA and CDR2 SQIVND come from the germline V gene (reference sequence).

The CDR3 protein is CASSSFRDIPSSPLHF. CDR3 bases: TGTGCCAGCAGCTCCTTCCGGGACATCCCAAGTTCACCCCTCCACTTT. The rearrangement joins TRBV7-9 to TRBJ1-6, with D perhaps matching TRBD1 (6 bases). Trimming cost V 4 bases and J 9 bases, with 19 bases left between them. The CDR3 consists of 16 residues. The germline V gene encodes CDR1 SEHNR and CDR2 FQNEAQ (reference sequence).

CDR3 bases: TGTGCCAGCTTCCCCTCCTCCCCCCAGGTTGGATATGAAAAACTGTTTTTT. It yields the protein CASFPSSPQVGYEKLFF. The chain uses TRBV27 and TRBJ1-4; D gene uncertain. This CDR3 region has 17 residues. V was trimmed by 8 bases and J by 6 bases, leaving 25 bases between them. The germline V gene encodes CDR1 MNHEY and CDR2 SMNVEV (reference sequence).

The chain joins TRBV4-1 to TRBJ2-7; 10 bases are a match to TRBD1. The J segment lost 1 base and the V segment lost 4 bases, leaving 7 bases of the junction unmatched. CDR3 length: 16 amino acids. Germline CDR1 MGHRA, CDR2 YSYEKL. The CDR3 sequence: CASSRHGQGESYEQYF. CDR3 DNA sequence: TGCGCCAGCAGCCGGCACGGACAGGGGGAATCCTACGAGCAGTACTTC.

The rearrangement links TRBV28 to TRBJ2-3; no reliable D call. Germline values: CDR1 MDHEN, CDR2 SYDVKM. Trimming left V 6 bases short and J 2 bases short, with 21 bases between. The CDR3 runs 17 residues. CDR3 DNA sequence: TGTGCCAGCAGAGAAGCTCCTACCATTGTCACCACAGATACGCAGTATTTT. Its translation: CASREAPTIVTTDTQYF.

This chain connects TRBV9 to TRBJ1-1; D is possibly TRBD1 (6 bases). Germline V CDR1 and CDR2: SGDLS, YYNGEE. The CDR3 spans 13 residues. Trimming removed 3 bases from V and 5 bases from J, with 11 bases in between. CDR3 DNA sequence: TGTGCCAGCAGCGGCCTAGGGGGGACTGAAGCTTTCTTT. This gives the protein CASSGLGGTEAFF. Full variable domain (rest looked up from reference TRBV9 and TRBJ1-1): DSGVTQTPKHLITATGQRVTLRCSPRSGDLSVYWYQQSLDQGLQFLIQYYNGEERAKGNILERFSAQQFPDLHSELNLSSLELGDSALYFCASSGLGGTEAFFGQGTRLTVV.

The CDR3, as DNA: TGCGCCAGCAGCCAAGTGGCGGGGGGGCCGATGGACGGGGAGCTGTTTTTT. Translated: CASSQVAGGPMDGELFF. The chain uses TRBV4-1 and TRBJ2-2; 9 bases line up with TRBD2. The CDR3 consists of 17 residues. V shed 1 base, J shed 7 bases, and the junction held 10 bases outside the gene matches. CDR1 is MGHRA and CDR2 is YSYEKL in the germline V gene.

V and J are TRBV5-1 and TRBJ1-2; TRBD1 is a possible D gene (5 bases). The CDR3 is made up of 14 amino acids. V lost 4 bases, J lost 5 bases, and 15 bases lay in between. CDR1 is SGHRS and CDR2 is YFSETQ in the germline V gene. The DNA of the CDR3 is TGCGCCAGCAGCCGGGGCAATCCTATGTATGGCTACACCTTC. It encodes CASSRGNPMYGYTF.

The gene calls are TRBV19 and TRBJ2-1; 13 bases are shared with TRBD2. V was clipped by 6 bases and J by 8 bases; unmatched bases: 10. There are 16 residues in the CDR3. Germline V gene data show CDR1 as LNHDA and CDR2 as SQIVND (reference sequence). For the CDR3, the DNA is TGTGCCAGTAGAACCGGACTAGCGGGAGCGTCGGATGAGCAGTTCTTC. This encodes CASRTGLAGASDEQFF.

This clone occurred once. CDR3 sequence (DNA): TGTGCCAGCAGCTTACTCTCTGGCAGTCCTACAGATACGCAGTATTTT. This sequence encodes CASSLLSGSPTDTQYF. This chain connects TRBV11-3 to TRBJ2-3; D call uncertain. The V end was cut by 2 bases, the J end by 3 bases, with 15 bases between. This CDR3 is 16 amino acids long. Looked up from germline, CDR1 is SGHNT and CDR2 is YENEEA.

This sequence joins TRBV7-9 and TRBJ2-3; maybe TRBD2 (6 bases). Germline assignment: CDR1 SEHNR and CDR2 FQNEAQ (reference sequence). Between the trimmed V and J ends, which lost 8 bases and 4 bases, there was a span of 16 bases. The CDR3 sequence is 14 residues long. The CDR3 reads CASWAGGAPDTQYF. CDR3 in DNA: TGTGCCAGCTGGGCCGGCGGGGCCCCAGATACGCAGTATTTT.

The J gene is TRBJ1-3, the V gene TRBV7-9, with no clear D. The germline gives CDR1 SEHNR, CDR2 FQNEAQ (reference sequence). The CDR3 contains 15 residues. Trimming took off 5 bases at V and 3 bases at J, with 14 bases between the two ends. CDR3 region: CASSDDKGGGNTIYF. The CDR3 DNA sequence: TGTGCCAGCAGCGACGACAAAGGTGGTGGAAACACCATATATTTT.

This clone was detected once. V usage is TRBV6-4 and J usage is TRBJ1-1, with D possibly matching TRBD1 (5 bases). Looked up from germline, CDR1 is MRHNA and CDR2 is SNTAGT. The CDR3 contains 14 residues. V was cut by 9 bases and J by 4 bases, with 18 bases left in between. Written as DNA, the CDR3 is TGTGCCAGGATACGGCAGGACACCCCCACTGAAGCTTTCTTT. Protein sequence: CARIRQDTPTEAFF.

Points on this clone: One end of the junction varies from germline; a read error may be responsible. The CDR3 coding sequence is TGTGCTAGCAGCCCCGGGGAGGGGGAGACCCAGTACTTC. Amino acids: CASSPGEGETQYF. The genes are TRBV7-7 and TRBJ2-5; TRBD2 agrees at 7 bases. The CDR3 has 13 residues. The germline gives CDR1 SSHAT, CDR2 FNYEAQ (reference sequence).